This T cell receptor beta chain was found in a study of blood T cell repertoires in COVID-19. Study in general: Sample material is recorded as cDNA or gDNA derived from T cells, B-cell-depleted T cells, or PBMCs.

Original analysis: Estimated nucleated cell counts came from reference gene primer amplification. Some clones are missing from TCRdb's copy, which holds only in-frame ones; the method was immunoSEQ multiplex PCR. V, J and clone size were drawn from that table, and D and trimming were deduced from the DNA. The sample contains about 200,000 clones, roughly 90% of which appear only once. Grouping used clinical history reported by participants in a survey and questionnaire. The sequence was obtained from a woman aged 18 to 35 who had recovered from COVID-19. The sequenced sample was PBMCs or T cells enriched from blood (not recorded which).

The CDR3 nucleotides read TGTGCCAGCACGCGGGGGGGCGCGAGTTTTTATGGCTACACCTTC. Its protein is CASTRGGASFYGYTF. The gene calls are TRBV28 and TRBJ1-2, with a possible D match to TRBD1 (6 bases). Germline V gene data show CDR1 as MDHEN and CDR2 as SYDVKM. Trimming stripped 7 bases from V and 5 bases from J, with 20 bases between. The CDR3 sequence is 15 residues long.